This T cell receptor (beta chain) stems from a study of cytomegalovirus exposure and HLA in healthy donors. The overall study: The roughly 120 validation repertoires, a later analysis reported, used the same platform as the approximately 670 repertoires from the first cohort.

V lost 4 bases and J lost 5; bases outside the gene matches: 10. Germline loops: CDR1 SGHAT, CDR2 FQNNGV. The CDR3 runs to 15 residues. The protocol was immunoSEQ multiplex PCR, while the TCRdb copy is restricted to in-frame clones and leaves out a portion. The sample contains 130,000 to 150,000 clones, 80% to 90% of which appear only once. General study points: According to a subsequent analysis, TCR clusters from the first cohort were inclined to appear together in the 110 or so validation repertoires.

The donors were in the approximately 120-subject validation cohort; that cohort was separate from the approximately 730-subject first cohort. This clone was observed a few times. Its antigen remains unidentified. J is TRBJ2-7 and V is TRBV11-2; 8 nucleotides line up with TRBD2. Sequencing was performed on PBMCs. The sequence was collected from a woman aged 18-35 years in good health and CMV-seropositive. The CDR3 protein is CASSSIRGGPNEQYF. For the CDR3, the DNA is TGTGCCAGCAGCTCGATCCGGGGGGGGCCCAACGAGCAGTACTTC. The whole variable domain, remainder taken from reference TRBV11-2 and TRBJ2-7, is EAGVAQSPRYKIIEKRQSVAFWCNPISGHATLYWYQQILGQGPKLLIQFQNNGVVDDSQLPKDRFSAERLKGVDSTLKIQPAKLEDSAVYLCASSSIRGGPNEQYFGPGTRLTVT.